This TCR beta chain stems from a study of T cells after posttransplantation cyclophosphamide. Libraries were prepared by immunoSEQ multiplex PCR; TCRdb keeps only in-frame clonotypes and omits some of them. Here the sample spans tens of thousands of clones, around 73% being singletons. This clone came up once. CDR1 and CDR2 from the germline V gene are SGHRS and YFSETQ. Unmatched junction bases numbered 4, after V lost 4 bases and J lost 3 bases. The CDR3 covers 15 residues. The sample was memory CD4+ T cells sorted from PBMCs. The chain carries TRBV5-1 and TRBJ1-4, with 9 bases aligning to TRBD1. This TCR was sampled from an older woman in good health, CMV-negative, and a related stem cell transplant donor. CDR3 loop: CASSPDRGANEKLFF. As DNA, the CDR3 is TGCGCCAGCAGCCCGGACAGGGGAGCTAATGAAAAACTGTTTTTT. The full variable domain, its missing parts supplied by reference TRBV5-1 and TRBJ1-4, is KAGVTQTPRYLIKTRGQQVTLSCSPISGHRSVSWYQQTPGQGLQFLFEYFSETQRNKGNFPGRFSGRQFSNSRSEMNVSTLELGDSALYLCASSPDRGANEKLFFGSGTQLSVL.